This T cell receptor (beta chain) originates from a study of monozygotic twins with inflammatory bowel disease. Findings of the study overall: A distinction between different T cell subtypes was not possible.

CDR3 length equals 16 residues. Germline-derived CDR1 and CDR2 are SGHNT and YENEEA. In the case of this clonotype: Antigen: not known.

One entry per CDR3 protein, without DNA, is what TCRdb gives after re-calling the 5' RACE reads. In total, the table holds over 100,000 distinct CDR3 sequences. The TCR was taken from a human donor with ulcerative colitis or Crohn's disease, or a healthy co-twin of an affected twin (not recorded which). Sequencing input: blood. V and J are TRBV11-3 and TRBJ2-7; no DNA is available, so the TRBD2 call from TCRdb remains unchecked. This CDR3 is CASSLDGRAYPDEQYF.